This T cell receptor (beta chain) originates from a study of OX40 agonist ivuxolimab in advanced cancers. Whole-study results and caveats: Expanded peripheral T cells had an undetermined antigen specificity. On average, a greater number of expanded clones characterised CD8+ T cells relative to CD4+.

TCRdb's table, derived via immunoSEQ multiplex PCR, lists solely in-frame clones and lacks some. Of 55,000 to 70,000 clones listed, 70% to 85% are singletons. Comments on this clone: Its antigen remains unidentified.

The sequencing used CD4+ or CD8+ T cells sorted from blood, collected in a trial of the OX40 agonist ivuxolimab. This TCR was recovered from an adult with an advanced solid tumor such as melanoma, head and neck, liver or kidney cancer.

The CDR3 DNA sequence: TGTGCCAGCAGTGAGTCGAGGGTATTGGATTCACCCCTCCACTTT. This codes for CASSESRVLDSPLHF. The chain combines TRBV2 with TRBJ1-6; D is undetermined. There are 15 residues in the CDR3. Germline V gene lookup returns CDR1 SNHLY and CDR2 FYNNEI. V lost 3 bases and J lost 8, with 14 bases in between.